This entry lists 13 T cell receptor beta chains sequenced from one sample in a study of T cell responses to AZD1222 COVID-19 vaccine. Only in-frame clones appear in the TCRdb table, and some are missing; sequencing was by immunoSEQ multiplex PCR. Here the sample spans some 150,000 clones, 93% being singletons. Sequencing used peripheral blood, obtained on day 0 of MenACWY control vaccination. These TCRs come from an adult in good health.

CDR3 bases: TGTGCCACCAGTGATCCCCGGGGCTACACCTTC. Protein product: CATSDPRGYTF. V and J are TRBV24-1 and TRBJ1-2; D remains ambiguous. The V end was cut by 3 bases, the J end by 8 bases, with 6 bases between. The germline V gene encodes CDR1 KGHDR and CDR2 SFDVKD. This CDR3 contains 11 residues.

CDR3 region: CASSLVSRGDNEQFF. For the CDR3, the DNA is TGTGCCAGCAGCTTAGTCTCCCGCGGAGACAATGAGCAGTTCTTC. The chain is built from TRBV7-2 and TRBJ2-1; D not resolved. The CDR3 totals 15 residues. Germline CDR1 and CDR2: SGHTA and FQGNSA. The ends were cut back, 1 base at V and 5 bases at J, with 12 bases in the middle.

The chain has TRBV27 and TRBJ1-5, with D tentatively TRBD1 (5 bases). CDR1 is MNHEY, CDR2 SMNVEV, per germline (reference sequence). V lost 8 bases to trimming and J lost 4 bases, with 12 bases between them. The CDR3 is made up of 13 amino acids. This CDR3 is CASALRGNQPQHF. The CDR3 DNA sequence: TGTGCCAGCGCGTTGCGGGGGAATCAGCCCCAGCATTTT.

The V call is TRBV7-2, the J call TRBJ1-2; a possible D gene is TRBD1 (6 bases). Germline values: CDR1 SGHTA, CDR2 FQGNSA. V was cut by 2 bases and J by 5 bases, with 15 bases left in between. This CDR3 is built from 15 residues. The CDR3 region has the DNA TGTGCCAGCAGCTTAAATAGGGGGACGGGGTATGGCTACACCTTC. Translating gives CASSLNRGTGYGYTF.

J is TRBJ1-1 and V is TRBV7-8, with no clear D. The V end was cut by 5 bases, the J end by 3 bases, with 7 bases between. Germline CDR1 and CDR2: SGHVS and FQNEAQ. CDR3 length equals 12 residues. The CDR3 sequence is CASSLRDTEAFF. The CDR3 DNA reads as TGTGCCAGCAGCCTACGCGACACTGAAGCTTTCTTT.

V gene TRBV6-5 combines with J gene TRBJ1-4, with D tentatively TRBD1 (6 bases). Germline CDR1 MNHEY, CDR2 SVGAGI. Trimming took 3 bases from V and 8 from J, leaving 13 bases between them. The CDR3 is made up of 14 amino acids. CDR3 loop: CASSYSGASEKLFF. The CDR3 nucleotides are TGTGCCAGCAGTTATTCGGGGGCGAGCGAAAAACTGTTTTTT.

This rearrangement joins TRBV16 to TRBJ2-1; no clear D gene. Germline V gene data show CDR1 as KGHSY and CDR2 as FQNENV. There are 13 residues in the CDR3. The germline V and J ends were trimmed by 4 bases and 10 bases, with 14 bases remaining between them. The DNA for the CDR3 is TGTGCCAGCAGCCCGAATGCGGCTAGGGAGCAGTTCTTC. This translates into CASSPNAAREQFF.

This chain uses TRBV27 with TRBJ2-7, with TRBD2 identical over 10 bases. V lost 4 bases to trimming and J lost 5 bases; unmatched junction nucleotides: 11. This CDR3 is built from 16 residues. CDR1 MNHEY and CDR2 SMNVEV come from the germline V gene (reference sequence). The CDR3 protein is CASSSGPSGSKNEQYF. The CDR3 DNA sequence: TGTGCCAGCAGTTCCGGACCTAGCGGGAGCAAGAACGAGCAGTACTTC.

CDR3 region: CASSPTSGSNTIYF. The DNA of the CDR3 is TGTGCCAGCTCACCGACTTCAGGGTCGAACACCATATATTTT. The chain has TRBV18 and TRBJ1-3; TRBD1 is a possible D gene (5 bases). The CDR3 extends over 14 amino acids. The V end was cut by 3 bases, the J end by 7 bases, with 13 bases between. Germline assignment: CDR1 KGHSH and CDR2 LQKENI.

The J gene is TRBJ1-5, the V gene TRBV28, with 9 bases aligning to TRBD1. CDR1 is MDHEN, CDR2 SYDVKM, per germline. The CDR3 consists of 14 residues. Losses at the gene ends were 4 bases for V and 11 bases for J; bases not matched to a gene: 9. The CDR3 bases are TGTGCCAGCAGTTCGGGACAGGGATACAAGTCCCAGCATTTT. It encodes CASSSGQGYKSQHF.

The J gene is TRBJ2-7, the V gene TRBV19, with 7 bases identical to TRBD1. J gave up 6 bases and V 6 bases, and 11 bases lay outside the gene matches. This CDR3 is 14 amino acids long. Germline CDR1 reads LNHDA; CDR2 reads SQIVND (reference sequence). The CDR3 reads CASSSEGARVEQYF. CDR3 in DNA: TGTGCCAGTAGCTCAGAGGGGGCGCGGGTCGAGCAGTACTTC.

The genes are TRBV2 and TRBJ1-1, with TRBD1 matching over 12 bases. The CDR3 is made up of 17 amino acids. Germline assignment: CDR1 SNHLY and CDR2 FYNNEI. V shed 5 bases and J 6 bases; nucleotides not matched to a gene: 13. DNA of the CDR3: TGTGCCAGCAGTCAACCCCGGGACAGGGGGCGGGTTGCTGAAGCTTTCTTT. This sequence encodes CASSQPRDRGRVAEAFF.

This clone was found once. The chain employs TRBV24-1 and TRBJ2-2, with no clear D. The CDR3 consists of 13 residues. Germline CDR1 is KGHDR and CDR2 is SFDVKD. Trimming left V 4 bases short and J 1 base short, with 3 bases between. The CDR3 DNA is TGTGCCACCAGTGAGAAGAACACCGGGGAGCTGTTTTTT. It yields the protein CATSEKNTGELFF.